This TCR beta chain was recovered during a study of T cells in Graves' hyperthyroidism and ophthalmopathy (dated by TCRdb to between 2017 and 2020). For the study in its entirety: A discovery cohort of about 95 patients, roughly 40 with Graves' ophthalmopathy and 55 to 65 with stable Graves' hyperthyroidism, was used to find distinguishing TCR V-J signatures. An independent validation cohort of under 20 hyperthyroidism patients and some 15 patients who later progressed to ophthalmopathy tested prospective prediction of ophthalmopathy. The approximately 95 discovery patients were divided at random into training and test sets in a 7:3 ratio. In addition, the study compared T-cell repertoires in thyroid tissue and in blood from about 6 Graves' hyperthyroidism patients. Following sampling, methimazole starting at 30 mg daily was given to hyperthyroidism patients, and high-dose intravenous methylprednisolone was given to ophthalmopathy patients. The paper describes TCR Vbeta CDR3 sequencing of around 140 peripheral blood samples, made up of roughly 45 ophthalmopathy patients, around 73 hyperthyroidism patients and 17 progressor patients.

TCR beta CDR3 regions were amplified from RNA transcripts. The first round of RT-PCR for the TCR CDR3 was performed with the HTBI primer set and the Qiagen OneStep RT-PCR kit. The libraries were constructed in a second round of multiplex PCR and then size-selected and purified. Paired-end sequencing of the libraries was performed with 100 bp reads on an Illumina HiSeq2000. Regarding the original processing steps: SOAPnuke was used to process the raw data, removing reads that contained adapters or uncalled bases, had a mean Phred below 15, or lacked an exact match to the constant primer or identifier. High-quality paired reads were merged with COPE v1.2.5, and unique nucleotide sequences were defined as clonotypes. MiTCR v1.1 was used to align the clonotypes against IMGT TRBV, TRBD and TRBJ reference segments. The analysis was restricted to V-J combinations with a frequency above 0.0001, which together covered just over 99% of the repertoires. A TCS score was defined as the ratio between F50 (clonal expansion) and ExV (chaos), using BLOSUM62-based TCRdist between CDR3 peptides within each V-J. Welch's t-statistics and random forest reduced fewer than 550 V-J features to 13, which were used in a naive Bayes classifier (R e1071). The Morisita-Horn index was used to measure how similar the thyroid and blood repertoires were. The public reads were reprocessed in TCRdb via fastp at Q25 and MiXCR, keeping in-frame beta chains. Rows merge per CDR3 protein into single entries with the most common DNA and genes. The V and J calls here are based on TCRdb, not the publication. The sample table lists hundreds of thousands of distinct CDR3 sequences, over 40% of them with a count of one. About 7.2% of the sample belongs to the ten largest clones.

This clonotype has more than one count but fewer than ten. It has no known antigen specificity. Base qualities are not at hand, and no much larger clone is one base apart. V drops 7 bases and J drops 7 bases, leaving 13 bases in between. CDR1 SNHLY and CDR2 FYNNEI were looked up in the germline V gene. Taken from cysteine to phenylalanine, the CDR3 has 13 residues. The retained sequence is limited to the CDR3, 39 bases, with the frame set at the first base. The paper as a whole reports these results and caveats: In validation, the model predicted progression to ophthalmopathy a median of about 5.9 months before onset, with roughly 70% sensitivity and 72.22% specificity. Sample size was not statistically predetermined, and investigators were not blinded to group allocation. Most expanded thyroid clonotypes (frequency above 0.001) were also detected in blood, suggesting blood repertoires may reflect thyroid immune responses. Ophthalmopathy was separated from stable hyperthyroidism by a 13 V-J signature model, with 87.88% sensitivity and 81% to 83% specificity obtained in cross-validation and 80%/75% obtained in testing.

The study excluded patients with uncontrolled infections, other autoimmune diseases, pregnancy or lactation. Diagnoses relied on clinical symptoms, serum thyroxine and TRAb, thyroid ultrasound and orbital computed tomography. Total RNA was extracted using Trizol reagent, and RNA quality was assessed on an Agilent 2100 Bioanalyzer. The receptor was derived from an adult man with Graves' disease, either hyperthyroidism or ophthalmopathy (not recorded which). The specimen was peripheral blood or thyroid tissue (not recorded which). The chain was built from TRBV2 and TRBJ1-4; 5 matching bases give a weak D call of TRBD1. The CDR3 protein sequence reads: CASTGGSGEKLFF. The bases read TGTGCCAGCACCGGGGGATCTGGTGAAAAACTGTTTTTT.